This T cell receptor (beta chain) was observed in a study of cytomegalovirus exposure and HLA in healthy donors. Overall study: Unique TCR beta sequences numbering about 100 million came from approximately 180 million T cells in an earlier analysis. Unique TCRs numbering roughly 80 million, obtained from HLA-typed donors, made up an early data release. General study findings and limits: Overall, approximately 150 TCR beta chains were annotated as cytomegalovirus-associated.

The CDR3 is 14 residues long. CDR1 and CDR2 (germline): SGDLS, YYNGEE. The J segment lost 5 bases and the V segment lost 0 bases, leaving 4 bases of the junction unmatched. As for this clone: Its antigen remains unidentified.

The study ran its PCR with 60 Vbeta and 13 Jbeta primers. Assay used: immunoSEQ multiplex PCR; TCRdb lists only in-frame clones, some missing. Of around 120,000 clones detected, around 83% appear once; the ten largest clones hold about 2.5%. The clonotype comes from a man aged 50-60 years in good health and CMV-seronegative. The V call is TRBV9, the J call TRBJ2-5, with TRBD1 matching 7 bases. Sequencing used PBMCs. CDR3 region: CASSVGDSGETQYF. Here the CDR3 DNA reads TGTGCCAGCAGCGTAGGGGACAGTGGGGAGACCCAGTACTTC.